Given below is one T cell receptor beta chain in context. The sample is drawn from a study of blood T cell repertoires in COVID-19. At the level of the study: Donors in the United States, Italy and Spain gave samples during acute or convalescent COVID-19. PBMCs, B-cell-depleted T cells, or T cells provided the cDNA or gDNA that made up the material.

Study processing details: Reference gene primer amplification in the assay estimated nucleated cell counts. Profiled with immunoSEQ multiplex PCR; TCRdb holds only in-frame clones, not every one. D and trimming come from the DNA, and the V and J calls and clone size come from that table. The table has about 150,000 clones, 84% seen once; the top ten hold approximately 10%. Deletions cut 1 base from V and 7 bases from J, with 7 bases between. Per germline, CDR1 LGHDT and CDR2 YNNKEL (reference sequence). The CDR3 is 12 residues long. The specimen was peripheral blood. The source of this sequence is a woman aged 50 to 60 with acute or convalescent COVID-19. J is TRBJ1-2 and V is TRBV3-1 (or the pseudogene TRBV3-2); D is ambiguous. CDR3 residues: CASSQAQSGYTF. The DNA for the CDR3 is TGTGCCAGCAGCCAAGCCCAATCTGGCTACACCTTC.